This T cell receptor (beta chain) was obtained from a study of blood T cells in healthy people across ages (dated by TCRdb to 2014 to 2015). In the study overall: In model experiments, template switching captured about one uniquely barcoded TCR beta cDNA molecule for every two T cells. The study measured age-related changes in TCR beta repertoire diversity using deep sequencing normalized with unique cDNA molecular identifiers. Donors of different ages were randomly distributed across sequencing lanes to avoid experimental bias. The donors were split into four age groups: young (average around 15 years), middle-aged (roughly 39), aged (about 62) and long-lived (roughly 88). For two donors (one aged 18 to 30 and one aged 80 or older), the study analyzed two additional independent replicas of 1 million unique cDNA reads from the same blood draw.

Donors were a few dozen systemically healthy Caucasian individuals from Russia aged 6 to 90 years. Each donor gave roughly 9.5 milliliters of peripheral blood, collected into EDTA-treated Vacutainer tubes. Ficoll-Paque density-gradient centrifugation was used to isolate PBMCs, with at least 6 million per sample. Total RNA, at least 6 micrograms per sample, was extracted from PBMCs with Trizol reagent. The percentages of naive CD45RAhigh/CD27high T cells were determined by flow cytometry on a PBMC aliquot from every donor. Library preparation used 5' RACE. For sequencing, an Illumina HiSeq 2500 was employed. A second PCR of about 6 to 12 cycles was run with a J-beta primer mix and a sample-barcoded 5' primer. A template-switch 5' adaptor carrying 12 random nucleotides introduced a unique molecular identifier onto each TCR beta cDNA molecule. At least 2.5 million CDR3-containing paired-end reads were obtained from each sample. The Mint cDNA synthesis kit, primed by a TRBC-specific oligonucleotide, was used to synthesize first-strand cDNA from all RNA. Following uracil-DNA glycosylase treatment, a first 18-cycle PCR with universal primers M1SS and BC2_uni_R was performed on all cDNA. The study's own analysis went as follows. Each sample was normalized by randomly selecting 1 million high-quality reads, each carrying a distinct molecular identifier. Instead of being binned into consensus sequences, reads that shared molecular identifiers were thrown out. MiTCR, with a Q25 quality threshold and the strictest error-elimination algorithm, was used for CDR3 identification, clonotype clustering and error correction. A nonparametric unseen species model using Euler transformation provided a lower-bound estimate of total TCR beta diversity. Using fastp trimming at Q25 and MiXCR clonotype assembly, TCRdb reanalyzed the public sequencing data and kept in-frame beta chains. Merged by CDR3 protein, the rows form single entries marked with the most common genes and DNA. The V and J calls follow TCRdb's processing rather than the paper's. The sample has approximately 700,000 distinct CDR3 sequences on record, roughly 32% of them singletons. Together, the top ten hold roughly 15% of the sample.

Its CDR3 holds 15 amino acids, cysteine through phenylalanine. Kept here is only the CDR3 DNA, which spans 45 bases and is read in frame from base 1. Based on the germline V gene, the CDR1 and CDR2 sequences are SGDLS and YYNGEE. What the research found in general, with its limitations: Estimates of total diversity from one million sequenced T cells were regarded as lower bounds and underestimates. As age increased, observed TCR beta diversity per million T cells dropped in a roughly linear way, and a significant reduction was already evident by age approximately 40. The CMV infection status of donors was not known, potentially confounding age-related changes in expanded clonotypes. A strong correlation was found between observed TCR beta diversity and the percentage of naive T cells measured by flow cytometry. The long-lived group showed more naive CD4+ T cells, fewer expanded clones and increased TCR diversity than the aged group, suggesting age selection. Since profiling was done on bulk unsorted PBMCs, naive and antigen-experienced compartments could not be conclusively compared.

This clonotype occurred a few times. Its binding antigen is unknown. It may be a read error: a sequence one base away is much more abundant. The chain joins TRBV9 to TRBJ2-5; TRBD2 aligns with 12 central bases. Sequencing used blood. The sequence derives from a woman at least 80 years old in good health. Donor details come from another sample of the same person, matched by shared clones. The CDR3 protein sequence reads: CASSSSGGAGETQDF. The sequenced DNA is TGTGCCAGCAGCTCTAGCGGGGGGGCAGGAGAGACCCAGGACTTC.